The sequence of this T cell receptor beta chain was determined in a study of blood T cell repertoires in COVID-19. Study information: Sites in the United States, Italy and Spain provided acute and convalescent COVID-19 samples.

CDR3 length equals 13 residues. The germline CDR1 and CDR2 sequences are SGHRS and YFSETQ. V lost 1 base to trimming and J lost 5 bases, with 10 bases between them. Per the authors' pipeline: Amplification from reference gene primers served as the basis for estimated nucleated cell counts. This table comes from immunoSEQ multiplex PCR, and its TCRdb copy is limited to in-frame clones, with some not included. V and J calls and clone size follow that table, whereas D and trimming were derived from the DNA. The table shows 35,000 to 55,000 clones, with 82% occurring only once. The V gene is TRBV5-1, the J gene TRBJ2-7; weak D call: TRBD1 (5 bases). This sequence originates from a woman aged 65 to 85 with acute or convalescent COVID-19. Sequenced: peripheral blood. Here the CDR3 DNA reads TGCGCCAGCAGCTTGTCAGGGATCCACGAGCAGTACTTC. The encoded protein is CASSLSGIHEQYF. Variable domain in full (rest from reference TRBV5-1 and TRBJ2-7): KAGVTQTPRYLIKTRGQQVTLSCSPISGHRSVSWYQQTPGQGLQFLFEYFSETQRNKGNFPGRFSGRQFSNSRSEMNVSTLELGDSALYLCASSLSGIHEQYFGPGTRLTVT.